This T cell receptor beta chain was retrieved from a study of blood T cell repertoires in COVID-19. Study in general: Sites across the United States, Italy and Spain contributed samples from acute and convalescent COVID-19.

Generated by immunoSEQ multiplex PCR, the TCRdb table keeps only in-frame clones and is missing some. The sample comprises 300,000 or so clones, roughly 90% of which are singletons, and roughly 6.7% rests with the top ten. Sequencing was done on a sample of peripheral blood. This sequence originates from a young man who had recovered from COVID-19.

The CDR3 spells CASSQQGAVGGYTF. Here the CDR3 DNA reads TGTGCCAGCAGTCAACAGGGGGCCGTTGGTGGCTACACCTTC. The chain links TRBV6-5 to TRBJ1-2; 9 bases match TRBD1. The CDR3 length is 14 residues. V gave up 5 bases and J gave up 7 bases; unmatched junction bases: 8. Germline values: CDR1 MNHEY, CDR2 SVGAGI.